This T cell receptor beta chain was sequenced in a study of blood T cell repertoires in COVID-19. Study-wide context: COVID-19 samples collected from the United States, Italy and Spain covered acute and convalescent phases. Nucleic acid was either cDNA or gDNA, and it came from T cells, B-cell-depleted T cells, or PBMCs.

Per the original methods: Amplification with reference gene primers provided the estimates of nucleated cell counts. Repertoires were generated with immunoSEQ multiplex PCR, while TCRdb's copy carries only in-frame clones and drops some. V, J and clone size were drawn from that table, and D and trimming were deduced from the DNA. The sample yields roughly 130,000 clones, 90% seen once. This CDR3 contains 16 residues. CDR1 SGHVS and CDR2 FNYEAQ come from the germline V gene. With V trimmed by 2 bases and J by 1 base, 5 bases remained unmatched. This clone was seen a few times. The sequencing sample was made of peripheral blood. This sequence originates from a man aged 60 to 69 with COVID-19, enrolled during active disease. This rearrangement joins TRBV7-6 to TRBJ2-1; 7 bases match TRBD1. CDR3 DNA sequence: TGTGCCAGCAGCTTAAGACAGGGCCTATCCTACAATGAGCAGTTCTTC. This sequence encodes CASSLRQGLSYNEQFF.